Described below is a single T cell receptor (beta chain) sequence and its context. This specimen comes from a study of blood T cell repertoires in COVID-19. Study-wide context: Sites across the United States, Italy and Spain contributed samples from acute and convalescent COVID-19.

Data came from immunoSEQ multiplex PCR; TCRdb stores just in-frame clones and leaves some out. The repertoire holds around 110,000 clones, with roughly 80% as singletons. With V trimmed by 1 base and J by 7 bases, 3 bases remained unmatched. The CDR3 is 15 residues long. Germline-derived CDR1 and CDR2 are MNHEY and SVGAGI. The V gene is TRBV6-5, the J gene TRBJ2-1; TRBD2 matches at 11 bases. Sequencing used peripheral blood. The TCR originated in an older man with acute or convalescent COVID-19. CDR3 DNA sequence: TGTGCCAGCAGTTACTATAGCGGGAGGGGTAATGAGCAGTTCTTC. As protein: CASSYYSGRGNEQFF.